A selection of T cell receptor beta chains follows, all from one sample in a study of blood T cell repertoires in COVID-19. Clones were sequenced by immunoSEQ multiplex PCR, and TCRdb holds only the in-frame ones, with some missing. The sample shows about 230,000 clones, more than 65% of them seen only once. Sequencing used peripheral blood. These receptors originate from a woman over 75 with acute or convalescent COVID-19. The CDR3 runs from the conserved cysteine through the conserved F or W. The order of the fields is V gene, D gene, clone size, CDR3 length, J gene, CDR3 DNA, CDR3 protein. D genes are given only for firm matches. Rows may omit the clone size; those that give it use once, few, many or a size class.

V gene: TRBV9
D gene: NA
clone size: NA
CDR3 length: 15
J gene: TRBJ1-1
CDR3 DNA: TGTGCCAGCAGTTCTCTCCTTCAGGGCAGCACTGAAGCTTTCTTT
CDR3 protein: CASSSLLQGSTEAFF

V gene: TRBV6-5
D gene: NA
clone size: once
CDR3 length: 15
J gene: TRBJ1-2
CDR3 DNA: TGTGCCAGCAGAAGAGCCGGGACAATGGAATATGGCTACACCTTC
CDR3 protein: CASRRAGTMEYGYTF

V gene: TRBV28
D gene: NA
clone size: NA
CDR3 length: 16
J gene: TRBJ1-4
CDR3 DNA: TGTGCCAGCAGTGCGCCACGGGACACCGGGAGGGAAAAACTGTTTTTT
CDR3 protein: CASSAPRDTGREKLFF

V gene: TRBV19
D gene: TRBD1
clone size: NA
CDR3 length: 17
J gene: TRBJ2-7
CDR3 DNA: TGTGCCAGTAGTCACAGACCCGGACAGGGTATATCCTACGAGCAGTACTTC
CDR3 protein: CASSHRPGQGISYEQYF

V gene: TRBV13
D gene: NA
clone size: few
CDR3 length: 12
J gene: TRBJ1-2
CDR3 DNA: TGTGCCAGCAGCGTCGGTTCTTATGGCTACACCTTC
CDR3 protein: CASSVGSYGYTF

V gene: TRBV30
D gene: TRBD1
clone size: NA
CDR3 length: 18
J gene: TRBJ1-2
CDR3 DNA: TGTGCCTGGACCCGCCATGCCGCAGGGACAGGGTCTAACTATGGCTACACCTTC
CDR3 protein: CAWTRHAAGTGSNYGYTF

V gene: TRBV5-5
D gene: NA
clone size: NA
CDR3 length: 12
J gene: TRBJ2-7
CDR3 DNA: TGTGCCAGCAGCTGGGGGGAAGGCGAGCAGTACTTC
CDR3 protein: CASSWGEGEQYF

V gene: TRBV7-6
D gene: NA
clone size: once
CDR3 length: 15
J gene: TRBJ2-1
CDR3 DNA: TGTGCCAGCAGCGTAGGACCCGGGGTCTACAATGAGCAGTTCTTC
CDR3 protein: CASSVGPGVYNEQFF

V gene: TRBV6-5
D gene: TRBD1
clone size: once
CDR3 length: 13
J gene: TRBJ1-5
CDR3 DNA: TGTGCCAGCAGAGGACAGGGGGATCAGCCCCAGCATTTT
CDR3 protein: CASRGQGDQPQHF

V gene: TRBV27
D gene: TRBD1
clone size: NA
CDR3 length: 13
J gene: TRBJ2-3
CDR3 DNA: TGTGCCAGCAGTTCTGATCCGGGACAGACGCAGTATTTT
CDR3 protein: CASSSDPGQTQYF

V gene: TRBV6-5
D gene: TRBD1
clone size: NA
CDR3 length: 16
J gene: TRBJ1-2
CDR3 DNA: TGTGCCAGCAGGTACACTACAGGGGGACCTAACTATGGCTACACCTTC
CDR3 protein: CASRYTTGGPNYGYTF

V gene: TRBV18
D gene: TRBD1
clone size: once
CDR3 length: 16
J gene: TRBJ1-4
CDR3 DNA: TGTGCCAGCTCACCACTACGACAGGGATATAATGAAAAACTGTTTTTT
CDR3 protein: CASSPLRQGYNEKLFF

V gene: TRBV3-1/TRBV3-2
D gene: TRBD2
clone size: NA
CDR3 length: 15
J gene: TRBJ2-1
CDR3 DNA: TGTGCCAGCAGCCAAGCAGGCGGGGGGGCCTCTGAGCAGTTCTTC
CDR3 protein: CASSQAGGGASEQFF

V gene: TRBV11-2
D gene: NA
clone size: NA
CDR3 length: 15
J gene: TRBJ2-7
CDR3 DNA: TGTGCCAGCAGCTCGTTGACAGGTCTAGGCTACGAGCAGTACTTC
CDR3 protein: CASSSLTGLGYEQYF

V gene: TRBV24-1
D gene: TRBD1
clone size: NA
CDR3 length: 13
J gene: TRBJ2-1
CDR3 DNA: TGTGCCACCCCTGGGGACAGTAGAAATGAGCAGTTCTTC
CDR3 protein: CATPGDSRNEQFF

V gene: TRBV6-2/TRBV6-3
D gene: TRBD2
clone size: NA
CDR3 length: 18
J gene: TRBJ2-3
CDR3 DNA: TGTGCCAGCAGTTACCTGCCGGGAGCGGGGGAAAACACAGATACGCAGTATTTT
CDR3 protein: CASSYLPGAGENTDTQYF

V gene: TRBV5-6
D gene: TRBD1
clone size: NA
CDR3 length: 14
J gene: TRBJ1-2
CDR3 DNA: TGTGCCAGCAGCGCGGGGACAGCCAACTATGGCTACACCTTC
CDR3 protein: CASSAGTANYGYTF

V gene: TRBV6-4
D gene: NA
clone size: NA
CDR3 length: 14
J gene: TRBJ1-1
CDR3 DNA: TGTGCCAGCCCGACGCGGGGGGTTGATACTGAAGCTTTCTTT
CDR3 protein: CASPTRGVDTEAFF